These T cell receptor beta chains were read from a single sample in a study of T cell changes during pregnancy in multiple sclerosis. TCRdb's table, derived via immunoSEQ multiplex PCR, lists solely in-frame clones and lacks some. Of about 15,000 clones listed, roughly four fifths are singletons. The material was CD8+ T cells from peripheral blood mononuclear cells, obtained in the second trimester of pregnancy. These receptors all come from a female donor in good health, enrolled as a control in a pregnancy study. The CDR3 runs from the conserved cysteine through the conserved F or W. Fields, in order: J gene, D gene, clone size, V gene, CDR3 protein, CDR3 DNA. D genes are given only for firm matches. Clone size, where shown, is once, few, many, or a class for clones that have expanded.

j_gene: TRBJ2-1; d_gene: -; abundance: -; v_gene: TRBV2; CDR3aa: CASSEVGQNYNEQFF; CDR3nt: TGTGCCAGCAGTGAAGTTGGACAGAACTACAATGAGCAGTTCTTC
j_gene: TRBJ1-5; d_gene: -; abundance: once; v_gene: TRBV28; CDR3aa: CASRTTGFNQPQHF; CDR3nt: TGTGCCAGCAGGACAACAGGGTTCAATCAGCCCCAGCATTTT
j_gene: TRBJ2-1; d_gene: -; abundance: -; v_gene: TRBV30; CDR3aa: CAWSIPEVYYYNEQFF; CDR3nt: TGTGCCTGGAGTATCCCGGAGGTGTACTACTACAATGAGCAGTTCTTC
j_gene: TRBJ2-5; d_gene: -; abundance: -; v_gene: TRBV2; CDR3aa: CASSEGQDQETQYF; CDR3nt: TGTGCCAGCAGTGAAGGGCAGGACCAAGAGACCCAGTACTTC
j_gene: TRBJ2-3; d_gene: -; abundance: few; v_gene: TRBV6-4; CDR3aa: CASSEGSTSTDTQYF; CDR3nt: TGTGCCAGCAGTGAGGGTAGCACTTCCACAGATACGCAGTATTTT
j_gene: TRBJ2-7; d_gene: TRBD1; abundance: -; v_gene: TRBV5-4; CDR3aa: CASSTESDRPYEQYF; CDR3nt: TGTGCCAGCAGCACTGAATCGGACAGGCCCTACGAGCAGTACTTC
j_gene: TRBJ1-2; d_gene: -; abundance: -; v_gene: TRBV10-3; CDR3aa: CAISGGGNAYGYTF; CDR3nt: TGTGCCATCAGTGGGGGGGGGAACGCCTATGGCTACACCTTC
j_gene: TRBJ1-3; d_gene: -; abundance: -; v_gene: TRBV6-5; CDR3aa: CASSPAGGNTIYF; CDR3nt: TGTGCCAGCAGCCCCGCGGGGGGAAACACCATATATTTT
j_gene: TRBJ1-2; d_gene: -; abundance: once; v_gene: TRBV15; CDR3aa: CATSGIKTAYGYTF; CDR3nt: TGTGCCACCAGCGGTATTAAAACAGCCTACGGCTACACCTTC
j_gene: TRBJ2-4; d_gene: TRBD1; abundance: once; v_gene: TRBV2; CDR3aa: CASRSATGGLNIQYF; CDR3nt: TGTGCCAGCAGATCGGCGACAGGGGGGCTGAACATTCAGTACTTC
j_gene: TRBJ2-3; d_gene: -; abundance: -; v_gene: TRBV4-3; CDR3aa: CASSQDGGDTDTQYF; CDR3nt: TGCGCCAGCAGCCAAGATGGCGGGGACACAGATACGCAGTATTTT
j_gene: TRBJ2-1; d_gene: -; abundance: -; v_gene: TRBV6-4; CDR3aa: CASSEGRGGDYNEQFF; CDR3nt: TGTGCCAGCAGTGAAGGCCGAGGGGGGGATTACAATGAGCAGTTCTTC
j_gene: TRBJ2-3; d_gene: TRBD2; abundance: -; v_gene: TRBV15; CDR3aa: CATSRDRSGGTDTQYF; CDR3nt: TGTGCCACCAGCAGAGATCGTAGCGGGGGCACAGATACGCAGTATTTT
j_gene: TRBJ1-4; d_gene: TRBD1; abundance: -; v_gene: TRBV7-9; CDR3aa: CASSSGQNNEKLFF; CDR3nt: TGTGCCAGCAGCTCGGGACAGAATAATGAAAAACTGTTTTTT
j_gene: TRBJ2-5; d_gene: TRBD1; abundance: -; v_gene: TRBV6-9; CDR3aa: CASGSQGVVTKYF; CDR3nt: TGTGCCAGCGGGTCTCAGGGGGTGGTGACCAAGTACTTC
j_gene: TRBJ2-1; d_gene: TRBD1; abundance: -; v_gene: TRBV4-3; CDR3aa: CASSQDRAGGLDEQFF; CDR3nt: TGCGCCAGCAGCCAAGATCGAGCAGGGGGCCTCGATGAGCAGTTCTTC
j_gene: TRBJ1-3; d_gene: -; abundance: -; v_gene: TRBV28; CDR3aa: CASSFKSSGNTIYF; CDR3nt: TGTGCCAGCAGTTTTAAGAGCTCTGGAAACACCATATATTTT
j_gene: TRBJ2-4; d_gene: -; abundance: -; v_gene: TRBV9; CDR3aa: CASSSGWARGLVKNIQYF; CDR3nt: TGTGCCAGCAGCTCAGGGTGGGCGCGGGGTTTGGTCAAAAACATTCAGTACTTC
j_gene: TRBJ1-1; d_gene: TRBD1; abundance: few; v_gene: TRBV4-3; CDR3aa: CASSPSTGGRTEAFF; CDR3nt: TGCGCCAGCAGCCCTTCGACAGGGGGGAGGACTGAAGCTTTCTTT
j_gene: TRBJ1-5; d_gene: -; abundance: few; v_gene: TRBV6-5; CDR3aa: CASSYREVGQPQHF; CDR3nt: TGTGCCAGCAGTTATCGAGAGGTTGGTCAGCCCCAGCATTTT
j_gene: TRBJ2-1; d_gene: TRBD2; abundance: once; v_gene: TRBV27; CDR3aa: CASSPGTSGGQGDEQFF; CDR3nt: TGTGCCAGCAGTCCGGGGACTAGCGGGGGCCAGGGGGATGAGCAGTTCTTC
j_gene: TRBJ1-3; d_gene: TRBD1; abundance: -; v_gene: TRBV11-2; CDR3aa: CASSFRQGSGNTIYF; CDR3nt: TGTGCCAGCAGCTTTCGACAGGGTTCTGGAAACACCATATATTTT
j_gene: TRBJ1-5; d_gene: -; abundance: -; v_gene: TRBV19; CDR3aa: CASKGGNQPQHF; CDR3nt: TGTGCCAGTAAGGGGGGCAATCAGCCCCAGCATTTT
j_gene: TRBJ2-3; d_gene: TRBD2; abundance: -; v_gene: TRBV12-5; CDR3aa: CASGLGLAGADTQYF; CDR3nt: TGTGCTAGTGGTTTGGGACTAGCGGGGGCAGATACGCAGTATTTT
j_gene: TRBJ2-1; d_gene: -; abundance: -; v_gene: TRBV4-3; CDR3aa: CASSQDIPGSYNEQFF; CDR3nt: TGCGCCAGCAGCCAAGATATACCCGGGTCCTACAATGAGCAGTTCTTC
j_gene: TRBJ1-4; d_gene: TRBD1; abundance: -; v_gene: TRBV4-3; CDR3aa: CASSQDRDSVLKLFF; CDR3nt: TGCGCCAGCAGCCAAGATCGGGACAGTGTGTTAAAACTGTTTTTT
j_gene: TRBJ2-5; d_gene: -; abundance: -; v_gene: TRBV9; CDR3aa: CASSVASTLQETQYF; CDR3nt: TGTGCCAGCAGCGTAGCTTCGACTCTACAAGAGACCCAGTACTTC
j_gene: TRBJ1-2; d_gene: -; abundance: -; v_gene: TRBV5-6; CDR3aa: CASSAGTVKGYTF; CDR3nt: TGTGCCAGCAGCGCCGGAACAGTCAAAGGCTACACCTTC
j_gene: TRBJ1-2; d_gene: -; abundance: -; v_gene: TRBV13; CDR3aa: CASSLGLQGTNYGYTF; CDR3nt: TGTGCCAGCAGCTTAGGCCTTCAGGGGACTAACTATGGCTACACCTTC
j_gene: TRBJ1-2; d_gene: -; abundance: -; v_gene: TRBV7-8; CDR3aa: CASSLDRAANYGYTF; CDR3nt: TGTGCCAGCAGCTTAGACCGAGCCGCTAACTATGGCTACACCTTC
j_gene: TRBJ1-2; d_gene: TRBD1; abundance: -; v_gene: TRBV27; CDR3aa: CASSLSTNRGRSYGYTF; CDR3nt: TGTGCCAGCAGTTTATCGACAAACAGGGGGCGCAGTTATGGCTACACCTTC
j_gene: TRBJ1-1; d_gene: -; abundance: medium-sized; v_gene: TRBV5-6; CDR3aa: CASSYKWTEAFF; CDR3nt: TGTGCCAGCAGTTACAAGTGGACTGAAGCTTTCTTT
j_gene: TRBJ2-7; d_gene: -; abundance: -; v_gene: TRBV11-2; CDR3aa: CASSLRGHEQYF; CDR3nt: TGTGCCAGCAGCTTAAGAGGCCACGAGCAGTACTTC
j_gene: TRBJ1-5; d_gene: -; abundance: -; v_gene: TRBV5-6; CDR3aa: CASSEGGQGAGPQHF; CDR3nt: TGTGCCAGCAGTGAGGGGGGGCAGGGCGCGGGGCCCCAGCATTTT
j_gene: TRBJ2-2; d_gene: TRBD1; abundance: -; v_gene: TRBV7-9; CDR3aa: CASGYRGNTGELFF; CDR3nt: TGTGCCAGTGGCTACAGGGGGAACACCGGGGAGCTGTTTTTT
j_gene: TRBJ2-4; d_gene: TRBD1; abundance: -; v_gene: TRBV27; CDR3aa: CASSLPGQGAGWAKNIQYF; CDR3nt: TGTGCCAGCAGTTTACCGGGACAGGGGGCGGGTTGGGCCAAAAACATTCAGTACTTC
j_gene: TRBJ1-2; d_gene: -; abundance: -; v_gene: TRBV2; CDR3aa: CASRGPPDRYGYTF; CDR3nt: TGTGCCAGCAGGGGCCCCCCGGATCGGTATGGCTACACCTTC
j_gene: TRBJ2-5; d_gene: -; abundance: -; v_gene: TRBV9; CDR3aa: CASSGGNQGTQYF; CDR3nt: TGTGCCAGCAGCGGCGGGAATCAGGGGACCCAGTACTTC
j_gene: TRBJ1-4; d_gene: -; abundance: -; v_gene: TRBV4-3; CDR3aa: CASSQERDQLNEKLFF; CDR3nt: TGCGCCAGCAGCCAAGAGCGGGACCAGCTAAATGAAAAACTGTTTTTT
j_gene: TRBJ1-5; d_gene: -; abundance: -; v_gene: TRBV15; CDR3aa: CATSREGLTNQPQHF; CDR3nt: TGTGCCACCAGCCGGGAGGGGCTTACCAATCAGCCCCAGCATTTT
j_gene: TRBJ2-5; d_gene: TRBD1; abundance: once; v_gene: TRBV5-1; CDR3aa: CASSLGGRWETQYF; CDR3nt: TGCGCCAGCAGCTTAGGGGGCAGGTGGGAGACCCAGTACTTC
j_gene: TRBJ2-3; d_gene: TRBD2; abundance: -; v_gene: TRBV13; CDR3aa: CASSPGLAGGVPLPDTQYF; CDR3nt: TGTGCCAGCAGCCCCGGACTAGCGGGGGGGGTCCCCCTCCCCGATACGCAGTATTTT
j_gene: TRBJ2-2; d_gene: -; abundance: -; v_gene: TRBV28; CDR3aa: CASRTLPGTGELFF; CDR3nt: TGTGCCAGCAGGACACTCCCGGGGACCGGGGAGCTGTTTTTT
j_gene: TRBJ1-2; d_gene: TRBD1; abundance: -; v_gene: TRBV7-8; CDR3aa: CASSLRTGDFGYTF; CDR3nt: TGTGCCAGCAGCCTAAGGACAGGGGACTTTGGCTACACCTTC